This TCR beta chain was documented in a study of blood T cell repertoires in COVID-19. Across the whole study: Sites across the United States, Italy and Spain contributed samples from acute and convalescent COVID-19.

Original handling: Estimation of nucleated cell counts was performed using reference gene primer amplification. Sequencing was performed with immunoSEQ multiplex PCR; in TCRdb, only in-frame clones are kept and a portion is missing. V, J and clone size are those of that table, while D and trimming were read from the DNA. Here the sample spans approximately 12,000 clones, approximately 80% being singletons. Trimming took 6 bases from V and 0 from J; bases not matched to a gene: 8. The CDR3 covers 17 residues. Germline assignment: CDR1 LNHDA and CDR2 SQIVND (reference sequence). This rearrangement joins TRBV19 to TRBJ2-1; 10 bases line up with TRBD2. Sequencing was performed on peripheral blood. The sequence was collected from a man aged 35-49 years with active or convalescent COVID-19. CDR3 sequence reads: CASRGLAGVSSYNEQFF. For the CDR3, the DNA is TGTGCCAGTAGAGGCCTAGCGGGGGTGAGCTCCTACAATGAGCAGTTCTTC.